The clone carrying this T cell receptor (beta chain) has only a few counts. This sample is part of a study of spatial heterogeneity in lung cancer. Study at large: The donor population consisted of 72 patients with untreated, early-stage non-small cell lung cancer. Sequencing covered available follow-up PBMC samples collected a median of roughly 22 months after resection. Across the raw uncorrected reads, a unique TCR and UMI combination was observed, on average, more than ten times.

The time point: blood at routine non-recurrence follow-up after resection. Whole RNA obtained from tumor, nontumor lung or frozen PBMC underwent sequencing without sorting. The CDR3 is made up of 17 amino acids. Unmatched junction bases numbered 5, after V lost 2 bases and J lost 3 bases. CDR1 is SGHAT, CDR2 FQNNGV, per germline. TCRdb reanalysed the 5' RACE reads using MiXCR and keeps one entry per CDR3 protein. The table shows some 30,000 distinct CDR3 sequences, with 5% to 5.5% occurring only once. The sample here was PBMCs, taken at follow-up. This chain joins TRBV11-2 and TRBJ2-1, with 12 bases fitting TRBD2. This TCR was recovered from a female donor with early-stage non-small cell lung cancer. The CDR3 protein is CASSLFATSGGYNEQFF. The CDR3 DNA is TGTGCCAGCAGCTTATTCGCGACTAGCGGGGGCTACAATGAGCAGTTCTTC.